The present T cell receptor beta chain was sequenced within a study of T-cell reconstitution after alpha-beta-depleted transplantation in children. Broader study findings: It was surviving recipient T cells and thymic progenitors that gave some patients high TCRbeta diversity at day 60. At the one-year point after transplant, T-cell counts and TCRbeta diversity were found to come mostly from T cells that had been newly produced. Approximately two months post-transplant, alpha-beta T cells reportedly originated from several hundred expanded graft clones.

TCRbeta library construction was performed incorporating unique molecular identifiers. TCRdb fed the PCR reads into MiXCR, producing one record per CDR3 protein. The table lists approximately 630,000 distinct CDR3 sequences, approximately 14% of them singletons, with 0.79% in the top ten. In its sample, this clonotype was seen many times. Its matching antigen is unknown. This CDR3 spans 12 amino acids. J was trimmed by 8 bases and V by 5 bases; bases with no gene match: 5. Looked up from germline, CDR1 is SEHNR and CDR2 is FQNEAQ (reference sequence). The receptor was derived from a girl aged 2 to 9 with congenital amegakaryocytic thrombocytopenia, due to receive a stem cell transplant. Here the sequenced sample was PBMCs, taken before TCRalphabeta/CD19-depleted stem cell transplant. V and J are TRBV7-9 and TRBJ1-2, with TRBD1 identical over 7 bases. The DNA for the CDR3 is TGTGCCAGCAGCCCAACAGGGGCCGGCTACACCTTC. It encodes CASSPTGAGYTF.